These 24 T cell receptor beta chains came from one sample sequenced in a study of blood T cell repertoires in COVID-19. TCRdb keeps only in-frame clones here, not all; method: immunoSEQ multiplex PCR. Altogether some 15,000 clones are present, 80% to 90% being singletons, with the ten largest covering 35%. The source material was peripheral blood. The receptors stem from a man between 65 and 85 years old in a cohort sampled during active COVID-19.

The chain uses TRBV6-5 and TRBJ1-2; TRBD1 matches at 7 bases. The ends lost 6 bases at V and 8 bases at J; junction bases unmatched: 12. The CDR3 runs to 14 residues. The germline CDR1 and CDR2 sequences are MNHEY and SVGAGI. CDR3 sequence: CASSQPGGRQGYTF. CDR3 nucleotide sequence: TGTGCCAGCAGCCAACCAGGGGGGCGCCAGGGCTACACCTTC.

The V gene is TRBV6-5, the J gene TRBJ2-7; D is ambiguous. V dropped 8 bases and J dropped 2 bases, with 10 bases sitting between them. The CDR3 has 12 amino acids. The germline V gene encodes CDR1 MNHEY and CDR2 SVGAGI. CDR3 loop: CASYREAYEQYF. The CDR3, as DNA: TGTGCCAGCTACCGAGAGGCCTACGAGCAGTACTTC.

The chain combines TRBV9 with TRBJ2-2; D may be TRBD2 (6 bases). CDR1 and CDR2 (germline): SGDLS, YYNGEE. The CDR3 is 15 residues long. Trimming stripped 0 bases from V and 7 bases from J, with 13 bases between. This CDR3 reads CASSVDPGAGGELFF. In DNA, the CDR3 is TGTGCCAGCAGCGTAGACCCGGGAGCGGGCGGGGAGCTGTTTTTT. The full variable domain, with the rest looked up from reference TRBV9 and TRBJ2-2, is DSGVTQTPKHLITATGQRVTLRCSPRSGDLSVYWYQQSLDQGLQFLIQYYNGEERAKGNILERFSAQQFPDLHSELNLSSLELGDSALYFCASSVDPGAGGELFFGEGSRLTVL.

The chain employs TRBV20-1 and TRBJ2-1; 10 nucleotides match TRBD2. With V trimmed by 3 bases and J by 7 bases, 9 bases remained unmatched. Germline CDR1 reads DFQATT; CDR2 reads SNEGSKA (reference sequence). The CDR3 has 15 residues. As DNA, the CDR3 is TGCAGTGCTAGTAAGGCTAGCGGGAGTGGGAATGAGCAGTTCTTC. This translates into CSASKASGSGNEQFF.

This chain links TRBV7-3 with TRBJ2-1, with TRBD2 identical over 9 bases. The CDR3 runs to 15 residues. J was trimmed by 9 bases and V by 6 bases; bases with no gene match: 12. The germline V gene has CDR1 SGHTA and CDR2 FQGTGA. The CDR3 DNA sequence: TGTGCCAGCAGTTCTAGCGGGACGCAAAGGAGTGAGCAGTTCTTC. Translating it yields CASSSSGTQRSEQFF. The complete variable domain, with remaining parts taken from reference TRBV7-3 and TRBJ2-1, reads GAGVSQTPSNKVTEKGKYVELRCDPISGHTALYWYRQSLGQGPEFLIYFQGTGAADDSGLPNDRFFAVRPEGSVSTLKIQRTERGDSAVYLCASSSSGTQRSEQFFGPGTRLTVL.

V gene TRBV7-9 combines with J gene TRBJ2-3; D is perhaps TRBD2 (5 bases). V was cut by 1 base and J by 1 base, with 6 bases left in between. Germline CDR1 SEHNR, CDR2 FQNEAQ (reference sequence). The CDR3 extends over 14 amino acids. CDR3 loop: CASSLVEGTDTQYF. The CDR3 region has the DNA TGTGCCAGCAGCTTAGTGGAGGGCACAGATACGCAGTATTTT.

The chain is built from TRBV15 and TRBJ2-1; 7 nucleotides line up with TRBD2. The length of the CDR3 is 14 residues. The germline V gene has CDR1 LNHNV and CDR2 YYDKDF (reference sequence). The V gene end was trimmed by 1 base and the J gene end by 10 bases; junction bases not matched to a gene: 7. The CDR3 DNA follows: TGTGCCACCAGCAGAGCGGGAGGTTCGGGGGAGCAGTTCTTC. Protein product: CATSRAGGSGEQFF.

The chain combines TRBV28 with TRBJ1-5; 9 positions agree with TRBD1. The germline V gene has CDR1 MDHEN and CDR2 SYDVKM. V lost 1 base and J lost 1; bases outside the gene matches: 8. The CDR3 contains 18 residues. CDR3 nucleotides: TGTGCCAGCAGTTTATTGGGGACAGGGCTTATCAGCAATCAGCCCCAGCATTTT. Residues: CASSLLGTGLISNQPQHF.

This clone was recorded once. The chain is built from TRBV7-9 and TRBJ2-7; D not resolved. This CDR3 region has 11 residues. CDR1 and CDR2 from the germline V gene are SEHNR and FQNEAQ (reference sequence). Trimming pared 5 bases from V and 2 bases from J, leaving 4 bases between. The CDR3 nucleotides read TGTGCCAGCAGCAGCGCCTACGAGCAGTACTTC. Translating it yields CASSSAYEQYF.

Notes on this clone: Sequence at one end of the junction differs from germline and may be a read error. This chain uses TRBV7-9 with TRBJ1-2; no clear D gene. This CDR3 spans 11 amino acids. Germline CDR1 SEHNR, CDR2 FQNEAQ (reference sequence). CDR3 residues: CASSLERSSAF. The CDR3 DNA sequence: TGTGCCAGCAGCTTAGAACGGTCTAGCGCCTTC.

The chain employs TRBV28 and TRBJ1-3; TRBD1 matches at 12 bases. Germline V gene sequence: CDR1 MDHEN, CDR2 SYDVKM. V gave up 5 bases and J gave up 4 bases; unmatched junction bases: 6. The CDR3 extends over 16 amino acids. CDR3 nucleotide sequence: TGTGCCAGCAGTACGCAGGGACAGGGGGCAGGAAACACCATATATTTT. Its protein product is CASSTQGQGAGNTIYF.

The genes are TRBV7-2 and TRBJ1-5; D may be TRBD1 (5 bases). CDR1 is SGHTA and CDR2 is FQGNSA in the germline V gene. With 6 bases removed from V and 0 bases from J, the gap between germline ends came to 9 bases. This CDR3 region has 14 residues. The DNA of the CDR3 is TGTGCCAGCAGTTTCGACAGTAGCAATCAGCCCCAGCATTTT. It encodes CASSFDSSNQPQHF.

The rearrangement joins TRBV9 to TRBJ2-6, with 7 bases fitting TRBD1. The V segment lost 2 bases and the J segment 1 base; nucleotides outside the gene matches: 9. CDR3 length: 18 residues. Germline CDR1 is SGDLS and CDR2 is YYNGEE. CDR3 coding DNA: TGTGCCAGCAGCGTCACCGGGACAGCCCGTTCTGGGGCCAACGTCCTGACTTTC. Encoded protein: CASSVTGTARSGANVLTF.

The V and J genes are TRBV18 and TRBJ1-4; unclear D gene. The germline CDR1 and CDR2 sequences are KGHSH and LQKENI. With 1 base removed from V and 3 bases from J, the gap between germline ends came to 12 bases. The CDR3 covers 16 residues. The DNA for the CDR3 is TGTGCCAGCTCACCACGGGTGAGGGTACCTAATGAAAAACTGTTTTTT. Protein: CASSPRVRVPNEKLFF.

The V and J genes are TRBV30 and TRBJ1-5; 8 bases are shared with TRBD1. The CDR3 is 14 amino acids. After removal of 2 bases from V and 1 base from J, the junction contained 1 base not matched to a gene. Germline assignment: CDR1 GTSNPN and CDR2 SVGIG (reference sequence). Written as DNA, the CDR3 is TGTGCCTGGAGTCAGGGGGCGAGCAATCAGCCCCAGCATTTT. It codes for CAWSQGASNQPQHF.

This chain joins TRBV27 and TRBJ2-7, with 9 bases matching TRBD2. The length of the CDR3 is 14 residues. V was clipped by 2 bases and J by 2 bases; unmatched bases: 1. Germline lookup yields CDR1 MNHEY and CDR2 SMNVEV (reference sequence). Here the CDR3 reads CASSLSGGTYEQYF. CDR3 sequence (DNA): TGTGCCAGCAGTTTAAGCGGGGGGACCTACGAGCAGTACTTC.

V usage is TRBV3-1 (or the pseudogene TRBV3-2) and J usage is TRBJ2-3; TRBD1 might be the D (5 bases). Germline assignment: CDR1 LGHDT and CDR2 YNNKEL (reference sequence). This CDR3 is 14 amino acids long. Trimming pared 2 bases from V and 5 bases from J, leaving 11 bases between. As DNA, the CDR3 is TGTGCCAGCAGCCAAACGAACAGGAAAGATACGCAGTATTTT. As protein: CASSQTNRKDTQYF.

The rearrangement links TRBV30 to TRBJ1-5; possible D gene TRBD1, 6 bases. Germline CDR1 reads GTSNPN; CDR2 reads SVGIG (reference sequence). With 1 base removed from V and 2 bases from J, the gap between germline ends came to 12 bases. CDR3 length: 15 residues. CDR3 DNA: TGTGCCTGGAGTGGGACAGCCGGGGGCAATCAGCCCCAGCATTTT. Translating it yields CAWSGTAGGNQPQHF.

The chain joins TRBV7-6 to TRBJ2-7; D is ambiguous. The germline CDR1 and CDR2 sequences are SGHVS and FNYEAQ. CDR3 length equals 16 residues. Trimming cost V 1 base and J 0 bases, with 13 bases left between them. The DNA for the CDR3 is TGTGCCAGCAGCTTAGGCGGATTAACATTCTCCTACGAGCAGTACTTC. This sequence encodes CASSLGGLTFSYEQYF.

V and J are TRBV5-6 and TRBJ2-5, with 13 bases aligning to TRBD2. Germline V lookup: CDR1 SGHDT, CDR2 YYEEEE. The CDR3 loop spans 17 amino acids. V lost 4 bases, J lost 1 base, and 7 bases stayed unmatched. The CDR3 protein is CASSGYGTSGTQETQYF. As DNA, the CDR3 is TGTGCCAGCAGCGGATACGGGACTAGCGGGACCCAAGAGACCCAGTACTTC.

The V gene is TRBV19, the J gene TRBJ2-1; 15 nucleotides match TRBD2. This CDR3 spans 19 amino acids. Per the germline V gene, CDR1 is LNHDA and CDR2 is SQIVND (reference sequence). Germline trimming cut 4 bases from V and 4 bases from J; bases unmatched to any gene: 11. The CDR3: CASSTLRTSGRVSYNEQFF. CDR3 DNA: TGTGCCAGTAGTACCCTCCGGACTAGCGGGAGGGTATCGTACAATGAGCAGTTCTTC.

CDR3 nucleotide sequence: TGTGCCAGCAAGAAGGGGACAGGGGAGACTGAAGCTTTCTTT. Translating it yields CASKKGTGETEAFF. The chain joins TRBV9 to TRBJ1-1; 10 nucleotides align to TRBD1. The ends lost 6 bases at V and 5 bases at J; junction bases unmatched: 7. The CDR3 consists of 14 residues. Germline loops: CDR1 SGDLS, CDR2 YYNGEE.

V gene TRBV9 combines with J gene TRBJ1-2, with D possibly TRBD1 on 6 matching bases. The germline V and J ends were trimmed by 3 bases and 3 bases, with 18 bases remaining between them. The CDR3 loop spans 16 amino acids. Per the germline V gene, CDR1 is SGDLS and CDR2 is YYNGEE. The chain's CDR3 is CASSAPDSSFHYGYTF. For the CDR3, the DNA is TGTGCCAGCAGCGCCCCGGACAGCTCCTTTCACTATGGCTACACCTTC.

The gene calls are TRBV18 and TRBJ1-3, with D hard to call. CDR1 is KGHSH and CDR2 is LQKENI in the germline V gene. V lost 2 bases, J lost 0 bases, and 11 bases lay in between. This CDR3 contains 16 residues. Here the CDR3 reads CASSPFGESSGNTIYF. Written as DNA, the CDR3 is TGTGCCAGCTCACCATTCGGAGAGAGCTCTGGAAACACCATATATTTT.